Listed here are 29 T cell receptor beta chains from one sample, sequenced in a study of cytomegalovirus exposure and HLA in healthy donors. The PCR was carried out with 60 Vbeta primers and 13 Jbeta primers. The method was immunoSEQ multiplex PCR; TCRdb's version includes in-frame clones alone and lacks a portion of them. The sample lists 95,000 to 110,000 clones; around 73% were seen once. Sequencing was done on a sample of PBMCs. The source is a woman between 40 and 50 years old in good health and CMV-seronegative.

This chain joins TRBV7-6 and TRBJ1-2, with TRBD1 matching over 7 bases. After removal of 2 bases from V and 8 bases from J, the junction contained 14 bases not matched to a gene. Looked up from germline, CDR1 is SGHVS and CDR2 is FNYEAQ. The CDR3 contains 16 residues. CDR3 in amino acids: CASSLFGPGGRAGYTF. The CDR3 DNA reads TGTGCCAGCAGCTTATTTGGGCCAGGGGGACGTGCGGGCTACACCTTC.

The chain carries TRBV28 and TRBJ2-7, with TRBD2 identical over 7 bases. In germline, CDR1 is MDHEN, CDR2 SYDVKM. CDR3 size: 15 residues. J was trimmed by 7 bases and V by 2 bases; bases with no gene match: 11. The CDR3 is CASSLPQTSRTEQYF. The CDR3 DNA follows: TGTGCCAGCAGTTTACCTCAGACTAGCCGGACAGAGCAGTACTTC.

V and J are TRBV29-1 and TRBJ2-7; TRBD1 matches at 10 bases. CDR1 is SQVTM, CDR2 ANQGSEA, per germline. J gave up 7 bases and V 7 bases, and 7 bases lay outside the gene matches. This CDR3 spans 12 amino acids. CDR3 bases: TGCAGCGCACGACAGGGGGCGGGTGAGCAGTACTTC. Encoded protein: CSARQGAGEQYF.

V usage is TRBV5-1 and J usage is TRBJ2-5, with a possible D match to TRBD2 (7 bases). From germline, CDR1 is SGHRS and CDR2 YFSETQ. V lost 2 bases, J lost 5 bases, and 19 bases lay in between. The CDR3 length is 16 residues. CDR3: CASSFRASGGGETQYF. DNA of the CDR3: TGCGCCAGCAGCTTCCGAGCTAGCGGAGGGGGGGAGACCCAGTACTTC. Looking up the rest from reference TRBV5-1 and TRBJ2-5 gives the full variable domain: KAGVTQTPRYLIKTRGQQVTLSCSPISGHRSVSWYQQTPGQGLQFLFEYFSETQRNKGNFPGRFSGRQFSNSRSEMNVSTLELGDSALYLCASSFRASGGGETQYFGPGTRLLVL.

The chain links TRBV28 to TRBJ2-7; D remains ambiguous. The V end was cut by 3 bases, the J end by 3 bases, with 9 bases between. CDR1 MDHEN and CDR2 SYDVKM come from the germline V gene. This CDR3 comprises 13 residues. The CDR3 loop is CASSLQDLYEQYF. DNA for the CDR3: TGTGCCAGCAGTTTGCAGGATCTCTACGAGCAGTACTTC.

The CDR3 loop is CASSLSERRTGLAGVSYEQYF. The DNA of the CDR3 is TGTGCCAGCAGCCTTTCGGAACGTCGGACAGGGCTAGCGGGAGTGAGCTACGAGCAGTACTTC. The chain is built from TRBV28 and TRBJ2-7; 10 bases agree with TRBD2. Trimming removed 6 bases from V and 3 bases from J; junction bases left unmatched: 26. The germline V gene has CDR1 MDHEN and CDR2 SYDVKM. This CDR3 spans 21 amino acids.

The rearrangement uses TRBV7-3 and TRBJ2-3; 7 nucleotides match TRBD2. CDR1 and CDR2 from the germline V gene are SGHTA and FQGTGA. The CDR3 runs 14 residues. The V and J ends lost 4 bases and 1 base, in that order; junction bases with no gene match: 2. DNA of the CDR3: TGTGCCAGCAGCTCTAGCGGCGGCACAGATACGCAGTATTTT. Translating it yields CASSSSGGTDTQYF. Based on the CDR3 plus reference TRBV7-3 and TRBJ2-3, the full variable domain is GAGVSQTPSNKVTEKGKYVELRCDPISGHTALYWYRQSLGQGPEFLIYFQGTGAADDSGLPNDRFFAVRPEGSVSTLKIQRTERGDSAVYLCASSSSGGTDTQYFGPGTRLTVL.

This chain connects TRBV7-2 to TRBJ1-2, with 7 bases that match TRBD1. Germline V gives CDR1 SGHTA, CDR2 FQGNSA. J was trimmed by 11 bases and V by 1 base; bases with no gene match: 4. The CDR3 has 12 amino acids. CDR3 residues: CASSLGDRVYTF. CDR3 sequence (DNA): TGTGCCAGCAGCTTAGGAGACAGGGTGTACACCTTC.

V usage is TRBV29-1 and J usage is TRBJ2-3; possible D gene TRBD2, 7 bases. V lost 2 bases, J lost 7 bases, and 19 bases lay in between. CDR3 size: 15 residues. CDR1 SQVTM and CDR2 ANQGSEA come from the germline V gene. CDR3 DNA sequence: TGCAGCGTTGAATTAAGGGGGGGCAGGGGACATACGCAGTATTTT. Translation gives CSVELRGGRGHTQYF.

The rearrangement links TRBV6-1 to TRBJ2-1, with D maybe TRBD2 (6 bases). Per germline, CDR1 MNHNS and CDR2 SASEGT. Trimming took 2 bases from V and 4 from J, leaving 12 bases between them. The CDR3 covers 15 residues. CDR3 sequence (DNA): TGTGCCAGCAGTGAATTGACTAGACCATACAATGAGCAGTTCTTC. It yields the protein CASSELTRPYNEQFF.

This chain connects TRBV13 to TRBJ2-2; 7 nucleotides align to TRBD2. The CDR3 extends over 18 amino acids. V gave up 1 base and J gave up 2 bases; unmatched junction bases: 10. Per the germline V gene, CDR1 is PRHDT and CDR2 is FYEKMQ (reference sequence). CDR3 nucleotide sequence: TGTGCCAGCAGCTTAGTAGTGGCTAGCGGCGCCAACACCGGGGAGCTGTTTTTT. Protein: CASSLVVASGANTGELFF.

The rearrangement uses TRBV5-1 and TRBJ1-2, with a weak D call TRBD1 (5 bases). The V and J ends lost 5 bases and 7 bases respectively, with 15 bases between them. Germline V gene data show CDR1 as SGHRS and CDR2 as YFSETQ. This CDR3 is built from 13 residues. The CDR3 is CASRGLRFGGYTF. The CDR3 DNA reads as TGCGCCAGCAGGGGGCTGAGGTTCGGTGGCTACACCTTC.

The chain joins TRBV5-8 to TRBJ2-7; 8 bases fit TRBD1. Losses at the gene ends were 4 bases for V and 1 base for J; bases not matched to a gene: 7. CDR1 and CDR2 from the germline V gene are SGHTS and YDEGEE. This CDR3 has 15 amino acids. The CDR3 DNA reads as TGTGCCAGCAGCCCACACGGGACAGGTTCCTACGAGCAGTACTTC. Translating it yields CASSPHGTGSYEQYF.

This clone was counted only a few times. This chain joins TRBV15 and TRBJ1-1, with D possibly matching TRBD1 (5 bases). The CDR3 is made up of 16 amino acids. The V gene lost 1 base and the J gene lost 2 bases, with 14 bases spanning the gap. Per germline, CDR1 LNHNV and CDR2 YYDKDF (reference sequence). The CDR3 sequence: CATSRARETVNTEAFF. The CDR3 DNA reads as TGTGCCACCAGCAGAGCTCGGGAGACAGTTAACACTGAAGCTTTCTTT.

This rearrangement joins TRBV30 to TRBJ1-1, with TRBD1 identical over 9 bases. Trimming at V came to 0 bases and at J to 6 bases, leaving 2 bases not matched to a gene. This CDR3 has 13 amino acids. CDR1 GTSNPN and CDR2 SVGIG come from the germline V gene (reference sequence). The CDR3 here is CAWSVGTGSEAFF. Written as DNA, the CDR3 is TGTGCCTGGAGTGTAGGGACAGGGTCTGAAGCTTTCTTT.

The chain has TRBV7-3 and TRBJ2-1; TRBD2 aligns across 7 bases. The CDR3 loop spans 16 amino acids. With V trimmed by 6 bases and J by 4 bases, 12 bases remained unmatched. The V gene's germline CDR1 is SGHTA and CDR2 FQGTGA. In nucleotides, the CDR3 is TGTGCCAGCAGTCCCGACCCGGCTAGCGGATACAATGAGCAGTTCTTC. It codes for CASSPDPASGYNEQFF.

This clone was seen a single time. The chain has TRBV19 and TRBJ2-1; tentative D call: TRBD2 (5 bases). The germline V gene encodes CDR1 LNHDA and CDR2 SQIVND (reference sequence). V lost 2 bases and J 5 bases, leaving 10 bases between the germline ends. The CDR3 is 14 amino acids. The CDR3 DNA is TGTGCCAGTAGTATATCGGCCGGGAACAATGAGCAGTTCTTC. It encodes CASSISAGNNEQFF.

V gene TRBV7-8 combines with J gene TRBJ1-2; D unclear. V lost 5 bases, J lost 2 bases, and 12 bases lay in between. CDR1 and CDR2 (germline): SGHVS, FQNEAQ. The CDR3 spans 14 residues. The CDR3 sequence is CASSPWEVNYGYTF. Written as DNA, the CDR3 is TGTGCCAGCAGCCCCTGGGAGGTGAACTATGGCTACACCTTC.

The chain is built from TRBV4-3 and TRBJ2-3, with D perhaps matching TRBD1 (6 bases). Germline CDR1 and CDR2: LGHNA and YSLEER. The V end lost 2 bases, the J end lost 7 bases, and 13 bases lay between the germline ends. The CDR3 runs 14 residues. In DNA, the CDR3 is TGCGCCAGCAGCCAAAGGGCAGGGGTAAATACGCAGTATTTT. Protein: CASSQRAGVNTQYF.

The chain has TRBV27 and TRBJ1-6; the D is unclear. This CDR3 has 16 residues. The V and J ends lost 6 bases and 0 bases respectively, with 12 bases between them. Germline values: CDR1 MNHEY, CDR2 SMNVEV (reference sequence). CDR3 region: CASRNPSGSYNSPLHF. The CDR3 DNA is TGTGCCAGCAGAAACCCTTCAGGCTCCTATAATTCACCCCTCCACTTT.

The chain joins TRBV5-4 to TRBJ2-3, with 12 bases identical to TRBD2. Germline V gives CDR1 SGHNT, CDR2 YYREEE (reference sequence). Trimming took 2 bases from V and 2 from J; bases not matched to a gene: 9. The CDR3 covers 18 residues. CDR3 nucleotide sequence: TGTGCCAGCAGCTTAAGGCTAGCGGGAGGGGTGGACACAGATACGCAGTATTTT. Translated: CASSLRLAGGVDTDTQYF. The whole variable domain, filled in from reference TRBV5-4 and TRBJ2-3, reads ETGVTQSPTHLIKTRGQQVTLRCSSQSGHNTVSWYQQALGQGPQFIFQYYREEENGRGNFPPRFSGLQFPNYSSELNVNALELDDSALYLCASSLRLAGGVDTDTQYFGPGTRLTVL.

The chain recombines TRBV2 with TRBJ2-3, with a tentative D call TRBD2 (5 bases). Germline V gene sequence: CDR1 SNHLY, CDR2 FYNNEI. Trimming took 3 bases from V and 3 from J, leaving 13 bases between them. The CDR3 runs to 15 residues. Written as DNA, the CDR3 is TGTGCCAGCAGTGAGCCGCGGAGGCGAACAGATACGCAGTATTTT. This encodes CASSEPRRRTDTQYF.

This clone was recorded a few times. The chain links TRBV27 to TRBJ1-2; no reliable D call. V gave up 3 bases and J gave up 4 bases, with 9 bases separating them. This CDR3 is built from 13 residues. Germline V gene data show CDR1 as MNHEY and CDR2 as SMNVEV (reference sequence). CDR3 DNA: TGTGCCAGCAGTTTCAATTCCGGCTATGGCTACACCTTC. Protein product: CASSFNSGYGYTF.

In this sample, this clone turned up a few times. This chain's CDR3 is CASSLAKRPEAFF. CDR3 in DNA: TGTGCCAGCAGCTTGGCCAAGAGGCCAGAAGCTTTCTTT. V and J are TRBV5-5 and TRBJ1-1; D gene ambiguous. The germline V gene has CDR1 SGHKS and CDR2 YYEKEE (reference sequence). This CDR3 contains 13 residues. Trimming stripped 0 bases from V and 8 bases from J, with 11 bases between.

A few counts support this clone. This chain links TRBV29-1 with TRBJ1-2, with unresolved D. Trimming removed 3 bases at V and 5 bases at J, with 4 bases between. The CDR3 consists of 10 residues. Germline V CDR1 and CDR2: SQVTM, ANQGSEA. CDR3 sequence reads: CSVDSYGYTF. The CDR3 DNA reads as TGCAGCGTTGACAGTTATGGCTACACCTTC.

The CDR3 reads CASSQEGLAGAVSTDTQYF. Written as DNA, the CDR3 is TGCGCCAGCAGCCAAGAGGGACTAGCGGGAGCCGTAAGCACAGATACGCAGTATTTT. The chain carries TRBV4-3 and TRBJ2-3, with 14 bases that match TRBD2. Germline assignment: CDR1 LGHNA and CDR2 YSLEER. V lost 0 bases to trimming and J lost 0 bases; unmatched junction nucleotides: 5. The CDR3 consists of 19 residues.

The chain is built from TRBV10-3 and TRBJ2-1, with TRBD2 identical over 14 bases. The CDR3 sequence is 15 residues long. V was clipped by 6 bases and J by 8 bases; unmatched bases: 6. Germline values: CDR1 ENHRY, CDR2 SYGVKD. The CDR3 reads CAISATSGRGDEQFF. The CDR3 nucleotides are TGTGCCATCAGCGCGACTAGCGGGAGGGGGGATGAGCAGTTCTTC.

CDR3 sequence: CASSESGLAGDLYEQYF. DNA for the CDR3: TGTGCCAGCAGCGAGTCGGGACTAGCGGGGGACCTCTACGAGCAGTACTTC. The rearrangement joins TRBV11-2 to TRBJ2-7; 14 nucleotides line up with TRBD2. The germline CDR1 and CDR2 sequences are SGHAT and FQNNGV. The CDR3 totals 17 residues. With 5 bases clipped from V and 3 bases from J, the junction kept 9 bases outside the gene matches.

The CDR3 bases are TGTGCCAGTAGTATCGGGGATCACTCCTACAATGAGCAGTTCTTC. Residues: CASSIGDHSYNEQFF. The chain links TRBV19 to TRBJ2-1, with D maybe TRBD2 (5 bases). This CDR3 is built from 15 residues. Per germline, CDR1 LNHDA and CDR2 SQIVND (reference sequence). V was cut by 3 bases and J by 0 bases, with 9 bases left in between.